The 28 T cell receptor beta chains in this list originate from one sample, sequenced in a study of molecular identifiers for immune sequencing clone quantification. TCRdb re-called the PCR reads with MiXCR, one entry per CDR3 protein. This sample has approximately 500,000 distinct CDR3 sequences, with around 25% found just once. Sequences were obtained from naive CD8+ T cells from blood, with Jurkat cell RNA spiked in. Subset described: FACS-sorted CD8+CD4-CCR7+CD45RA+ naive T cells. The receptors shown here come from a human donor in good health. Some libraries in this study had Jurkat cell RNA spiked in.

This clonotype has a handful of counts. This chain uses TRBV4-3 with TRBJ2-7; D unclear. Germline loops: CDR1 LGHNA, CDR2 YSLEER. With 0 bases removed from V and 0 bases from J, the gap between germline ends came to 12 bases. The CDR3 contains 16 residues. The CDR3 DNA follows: TGCGCCAGCAGCCAAGAATGGCGGCCAAGCTCCTACGAGCAGTACTTC. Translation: CASSQEWRPSSYEQYF.

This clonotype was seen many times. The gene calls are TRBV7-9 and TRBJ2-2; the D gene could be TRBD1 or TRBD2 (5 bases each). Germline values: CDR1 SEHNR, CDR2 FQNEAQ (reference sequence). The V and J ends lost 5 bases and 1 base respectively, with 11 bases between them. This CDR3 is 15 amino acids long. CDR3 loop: CASSLRDGNTGELFF. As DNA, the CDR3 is TGTGCCAGCAGCCTCCGGGACGGGAACACCGGGGAGCTGTTTTTT. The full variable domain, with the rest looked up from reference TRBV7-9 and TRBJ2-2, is DTGVSQNPRHKITKRGQNVTFRCDPISEHNRLYWYRQTLGQGPEFLTYFQNEAQLEKSRLLSDRFSAERPKGSFSTLEIQRTEQGDSAMYLCASSLRDGNTGELFFGEGSRLTVL.

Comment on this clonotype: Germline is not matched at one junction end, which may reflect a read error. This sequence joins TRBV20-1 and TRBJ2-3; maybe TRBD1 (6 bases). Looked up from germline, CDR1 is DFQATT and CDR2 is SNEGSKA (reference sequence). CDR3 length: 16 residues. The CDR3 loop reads CSASPARQLRTDTQCF. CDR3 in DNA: TGCAGTGCTAGCCCCGCCCGACAGCTTAGGACAGATACGCAGTGTTTT.

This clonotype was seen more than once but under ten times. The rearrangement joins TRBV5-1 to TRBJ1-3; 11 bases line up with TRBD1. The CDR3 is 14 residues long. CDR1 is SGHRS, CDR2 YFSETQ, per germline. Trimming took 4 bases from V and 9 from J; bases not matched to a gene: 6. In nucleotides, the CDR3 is TGCGCCAGCAGCCCCGGACAGGGGGCGGTCACCATATATTTT. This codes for CASSPGQGAVTIYF. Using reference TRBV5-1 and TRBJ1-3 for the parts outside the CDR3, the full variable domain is KAGVTQTPRYLIKTRGQQVTLSCSPISGHRSVSWYQQTPGQGLQFLFEYFSETQRNKGNFPGRFSGRQFSNSRSEMNVSTLELGDSALYLCASSPGQGAVTIYFGEGSWLTVV.

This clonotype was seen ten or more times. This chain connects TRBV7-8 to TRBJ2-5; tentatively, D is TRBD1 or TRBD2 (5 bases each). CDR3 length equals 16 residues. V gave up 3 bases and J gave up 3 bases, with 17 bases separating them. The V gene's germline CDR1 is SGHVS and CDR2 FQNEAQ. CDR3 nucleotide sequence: TGTGCCAGCAGCTTTAAGCCCGGTGGGGGTAAAGAGACCCAGTACTTC. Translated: CASSFKPGGGKETQYF.

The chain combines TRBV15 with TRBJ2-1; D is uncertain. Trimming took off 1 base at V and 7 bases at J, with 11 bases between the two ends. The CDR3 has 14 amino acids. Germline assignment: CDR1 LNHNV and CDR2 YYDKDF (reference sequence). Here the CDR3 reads CATSRGLHWNEQFF. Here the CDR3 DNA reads TGTGCCACCAGCAGAGGACTCCACTGGAATGAGCAGTTCTTC.

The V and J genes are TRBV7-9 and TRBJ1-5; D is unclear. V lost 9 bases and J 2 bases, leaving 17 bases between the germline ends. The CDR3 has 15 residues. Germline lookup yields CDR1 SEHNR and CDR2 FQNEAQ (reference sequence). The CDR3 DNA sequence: TGTGCCAGTAGCCCAGATGGGGATGGCAATCAGCCCCAGCATTTT. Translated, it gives CASSPDGDGNQPQHF.

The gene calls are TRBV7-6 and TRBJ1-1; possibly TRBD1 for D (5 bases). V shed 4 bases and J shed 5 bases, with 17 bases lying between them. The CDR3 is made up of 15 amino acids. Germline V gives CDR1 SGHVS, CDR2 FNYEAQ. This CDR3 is CASSSRGTPGTEAFF. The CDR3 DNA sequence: TGTGCCAGCAGCTCCCGCGGGACTCCGGGAACTGAAGCTTTCTTT.

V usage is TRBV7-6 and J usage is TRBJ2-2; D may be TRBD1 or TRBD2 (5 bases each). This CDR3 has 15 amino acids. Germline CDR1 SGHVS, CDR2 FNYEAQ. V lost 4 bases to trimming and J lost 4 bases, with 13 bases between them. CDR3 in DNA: TGTGCCAGCAGCTCCCTCGGGGCCTCCACCGGGGAGCTGTTTTTT. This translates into CASSSLGASTGELFF.

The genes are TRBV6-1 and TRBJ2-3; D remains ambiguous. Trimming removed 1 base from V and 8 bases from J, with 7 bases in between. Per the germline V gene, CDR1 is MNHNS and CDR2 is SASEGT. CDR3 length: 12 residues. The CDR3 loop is CASSEGPGTQYF. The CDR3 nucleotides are TGTGCCAGCAGTGAAGGCCCCGGTACGCAGTATTTT.

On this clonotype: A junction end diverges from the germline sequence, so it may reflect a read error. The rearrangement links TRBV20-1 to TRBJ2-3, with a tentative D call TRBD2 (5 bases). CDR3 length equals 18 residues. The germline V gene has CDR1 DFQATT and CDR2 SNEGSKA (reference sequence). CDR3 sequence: CSARGAGTIIPSTDAQYF. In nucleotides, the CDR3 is TGCAGTGCTAGAGGGGCGGGTACGATAATACCAAGCACAGATGCGCAGTATTTT.

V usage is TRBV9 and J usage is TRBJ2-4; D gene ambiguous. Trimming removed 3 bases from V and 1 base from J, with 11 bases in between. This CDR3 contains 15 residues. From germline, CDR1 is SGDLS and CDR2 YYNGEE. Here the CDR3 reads CASSDDLGAKNIQYF. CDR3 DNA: TGTGCCAGCAGCGATGACCTGGGGGCCAAAAACATTCAGTACTTC. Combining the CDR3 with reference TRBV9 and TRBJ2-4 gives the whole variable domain DSGVTQTPKHLITATGQRVTLRCSPRSGDLSVYWYQQSLDQGLQFLIQYYNGEERAKGNILERFSAQQFPDLHSELNLSSLELGDSALYFCASSDDLGAKNIQYFGAGTRLSVL.

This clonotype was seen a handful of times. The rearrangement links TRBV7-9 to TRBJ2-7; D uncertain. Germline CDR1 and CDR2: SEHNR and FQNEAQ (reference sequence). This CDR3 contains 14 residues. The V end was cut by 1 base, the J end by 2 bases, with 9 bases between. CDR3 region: CASSLDSNPYEQYF. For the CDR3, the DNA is TGTGCCAGCAGCTTAGACTCAAATCCCTACGAGCAGTACTTC.

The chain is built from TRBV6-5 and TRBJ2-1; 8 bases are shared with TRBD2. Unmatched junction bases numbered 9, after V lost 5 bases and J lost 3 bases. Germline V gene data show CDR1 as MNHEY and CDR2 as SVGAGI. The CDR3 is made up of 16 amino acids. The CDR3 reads CASSPLPAGGYNEQFF. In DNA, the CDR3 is TGTGCCAGCAGTCCTCTGCCGGCGGGGGGCTACAATGAGCAGTTCTTC.

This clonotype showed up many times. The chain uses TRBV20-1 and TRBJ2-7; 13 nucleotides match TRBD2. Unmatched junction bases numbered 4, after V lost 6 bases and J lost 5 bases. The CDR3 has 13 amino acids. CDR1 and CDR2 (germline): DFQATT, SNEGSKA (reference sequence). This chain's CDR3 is CSARLAGGNEQYF. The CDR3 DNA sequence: TGCAGTGCCCGACTAGCGGGAGGCAACGAGCAGTACTTC.

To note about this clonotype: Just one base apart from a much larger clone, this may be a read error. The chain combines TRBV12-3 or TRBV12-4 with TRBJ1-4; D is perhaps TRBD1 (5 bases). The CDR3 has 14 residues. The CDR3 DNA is TGTGCCAGCAGTTCCATGGAGGGACCTGAAAAACTGGTTTTT. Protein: CASSSMEGPEKLVF.

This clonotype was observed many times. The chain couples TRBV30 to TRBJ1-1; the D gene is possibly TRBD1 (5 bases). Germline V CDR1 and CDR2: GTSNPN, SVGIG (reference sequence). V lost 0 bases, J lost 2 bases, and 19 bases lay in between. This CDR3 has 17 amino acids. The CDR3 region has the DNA TGTGCCTGGAGTGTAAACGGAGGACACGGGATAAACACTGAAGCTTTCTTT. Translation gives CAWSVNGGHGINTEAFF. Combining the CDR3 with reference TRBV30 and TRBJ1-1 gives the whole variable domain SQTIHQWPATLVQPVGSPLSLECTVEGTSNPNLYWYRQAAGRGLQLLFYSVGIGQISSEVPQNLSASRPQDRQFILSSKKLLLSDSGFYLCAWSVNGGHGINTEAFFGQGTRLTVV.

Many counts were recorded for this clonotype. The CDR3 region has the DNA TGTGCCAGCAGTGAAGAGGTGGGGCCGACCTCCTACGAGCAGTACTTC. It encodes CASSEEVGPTSYEQYF. This chain uses TRBV2 with TRBJ2-7; a possible D gene is TRBD1 (5 bases). The V gene lost 1 base and the J gene lost 0 bases, with 13 bases spanning the gap. Germline CDR1 reads SNHLY; CDR2 reads FYNNEI. There are 16 residues in the CDR3.

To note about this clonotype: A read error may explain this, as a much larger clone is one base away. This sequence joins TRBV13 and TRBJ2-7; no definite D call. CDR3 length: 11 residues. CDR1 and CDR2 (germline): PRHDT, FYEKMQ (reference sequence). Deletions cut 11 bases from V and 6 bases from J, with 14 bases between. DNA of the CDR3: TGTGCCGGCACTAAAGGGCGCGAGCAGTACTTC. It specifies CAGTKGREQYF.

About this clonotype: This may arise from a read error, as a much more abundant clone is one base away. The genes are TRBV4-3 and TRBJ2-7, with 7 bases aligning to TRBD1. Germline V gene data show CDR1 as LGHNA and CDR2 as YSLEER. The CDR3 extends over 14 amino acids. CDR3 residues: CTSSQDRVGYEQYF. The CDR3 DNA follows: TGCACCAGCAGCCAAGACAGGGTCGGCTACGAGCAGTACTTC.

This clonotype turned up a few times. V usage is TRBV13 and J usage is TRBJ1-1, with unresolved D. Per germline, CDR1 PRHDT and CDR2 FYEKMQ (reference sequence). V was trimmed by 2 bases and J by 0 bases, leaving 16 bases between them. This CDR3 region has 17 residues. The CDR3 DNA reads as TGTGCCAGCAGCTTATGGGATCAATCCTTTATGAACACTGAAGCTTTCTTT. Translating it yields CASSLWDQSFMNTEAFF.

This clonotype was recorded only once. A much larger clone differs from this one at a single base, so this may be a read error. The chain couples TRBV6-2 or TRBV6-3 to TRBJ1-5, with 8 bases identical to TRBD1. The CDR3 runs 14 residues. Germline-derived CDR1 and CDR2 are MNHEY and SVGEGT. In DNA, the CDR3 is TGTGTCAGCAGTCGCGGACAGGGCGATCAGCCCCAGCATTTT. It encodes CVSSRGQGDQPQHF.

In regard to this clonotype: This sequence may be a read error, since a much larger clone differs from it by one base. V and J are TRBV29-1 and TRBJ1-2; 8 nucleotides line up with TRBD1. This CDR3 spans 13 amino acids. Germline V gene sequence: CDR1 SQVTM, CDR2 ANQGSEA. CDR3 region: CGVLDRGNYGYTF. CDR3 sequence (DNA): TGCGGCGTGCTCGACAGGGGAAACTATGGCTACACCTTC.

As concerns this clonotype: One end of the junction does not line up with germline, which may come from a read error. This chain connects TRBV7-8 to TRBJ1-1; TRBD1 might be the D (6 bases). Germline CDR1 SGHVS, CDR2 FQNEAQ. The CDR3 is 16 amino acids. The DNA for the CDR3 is TGTGCCAGCAGCCATGAGTCAGGGGCGACGAACACAGAAGCTTTCTTT. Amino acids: CASSHESGATNTEAFF. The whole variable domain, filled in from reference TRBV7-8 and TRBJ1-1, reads GAGVSQSPRYKVAKRGQDVALRCDPISGHVSLFWYQQALGQGPEFLTYFQNEAQLDKSGLPSDRFFAERPEGSVSTLKIQRTQQEDSAVYLCASSHESGATNTEAFFGQGTRLTVV.

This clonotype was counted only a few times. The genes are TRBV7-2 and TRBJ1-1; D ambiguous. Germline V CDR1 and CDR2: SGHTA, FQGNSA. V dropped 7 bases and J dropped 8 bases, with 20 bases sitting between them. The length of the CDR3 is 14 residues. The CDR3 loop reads CASTLTPRPAEAFF. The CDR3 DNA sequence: TGTGCCAGCACCCTAACCCCAAGGCCCGCGGAAGCTTTCTTT.

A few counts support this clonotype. In nucleotides, the CDR3 is TGTGCCAGCAGTGAGACGCGTGCTGGGGAGCAGTACTTC. The encoded protein is CASSETRAGEQYF. The chain combines TRBV25-1 with TRBJ2-7; D ambiguous. V was clipped by 3 bases and J by 7 bases, with 13 bases between them. The CDR3 length is 13 residues. Germline CDR1 and CDR2: MGHDK and SYGVNS.

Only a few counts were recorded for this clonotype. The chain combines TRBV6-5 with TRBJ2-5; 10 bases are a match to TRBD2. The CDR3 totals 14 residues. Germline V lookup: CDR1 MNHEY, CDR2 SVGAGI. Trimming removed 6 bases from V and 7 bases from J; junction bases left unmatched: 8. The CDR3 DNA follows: TGTGCCAGCAGCGAGTTCAGCGGGGGGGGGACCCAGTACTTC. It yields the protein CASSEFSGGGTQYF.

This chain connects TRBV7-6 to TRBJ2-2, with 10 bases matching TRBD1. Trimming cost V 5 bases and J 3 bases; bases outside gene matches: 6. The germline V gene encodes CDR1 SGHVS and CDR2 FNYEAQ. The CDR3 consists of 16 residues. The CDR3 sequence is CASSPRQGADTGELFF. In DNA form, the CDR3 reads TGTGCCAGCAGCCCTCGACAGGGGGCCGACACCGGGGAGCTGTTTTTT.